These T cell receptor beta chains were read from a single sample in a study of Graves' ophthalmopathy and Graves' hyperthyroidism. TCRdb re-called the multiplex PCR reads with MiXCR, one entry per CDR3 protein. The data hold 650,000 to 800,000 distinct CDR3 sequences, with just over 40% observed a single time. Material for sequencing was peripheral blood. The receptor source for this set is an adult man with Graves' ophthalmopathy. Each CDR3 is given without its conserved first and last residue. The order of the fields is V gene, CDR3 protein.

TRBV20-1,SAPDYGYT
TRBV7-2,ASSSTRGLGSPLH
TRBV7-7,ASSSGTSDGTQY
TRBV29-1,SVGPRASTEAF
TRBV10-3,AISRLGGLETQY
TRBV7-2,ASSGRQGDYGYT
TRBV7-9,ASSQLKGLGGGTNTGELF
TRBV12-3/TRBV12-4,ASSTRQSTNEKLF
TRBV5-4,ASSFGQSQETQY
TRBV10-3,ASSQQGVEAF
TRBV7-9,ASSSLDRGLF
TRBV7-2,ASSLNSIQY
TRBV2,ASSNAGTDHSYEQY
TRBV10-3,ASIPDPGQALNTEAF
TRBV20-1,SASGRMNTEAF
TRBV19,ASSTSRMRLYGYT
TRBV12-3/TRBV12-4,ASRAGQGAIYEQY
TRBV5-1,ASSEYRGSYEQY
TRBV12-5,ASGVGGVQETQY
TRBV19,ASIGQEYGPNEKLF
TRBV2,ASSEEGEQY
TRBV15,ATSIPSASGSSDTRY
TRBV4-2,ASSQVVQGRAEAF
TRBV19,ASSIGARRAEKLF
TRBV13,ASSQPQGKLF
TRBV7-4,ASSLGQTPNYGYT
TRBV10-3,AIRRQEGVTGELF